This T cell receptor beta chain is from a study of T cells in Graves' hyperthyroidism and ophthalmopathy. Findings and caveats of the study: The majority of expanded thyroid clonotypes above 0.001 also appeared in blood. Stable hyperthyroidism was separated from ophthalmopathy by a model based on 13 V-J features.

What was amplified from RNA transcripts were TCR beta CDR3 regions. Using the HTBI primer set, a first-round RT-PCR was run on the TCR CDR3. TCRdb reanalysed the multiplex PCR reads using MiXCR and keeps one entry per CDR3 protein. Here the sample spans around 350,000 distinct CDR3 sequences, approximately 19% being singletons. Concerning this clonotype itself: Its antigen is currently unknown.

Using more than 8 ml of fresh peripheral blood, PBMCs were prepared. Sequencing used blood. This TCR was sampled from a woman aged 18-29 years with Graves' hyperthyroidism.

CDR3 in amino acids: CASSEAAGSYEQYF. CDR3 DNA sequence: TGTGCCAGCAGTGAAGCGGCAGGCTCCTACGAGCAGTACTTC. The V and J genes are TRBV6-1 and TRBJ2-7; D remains ambiguous. Trimming cost V 0 bases and J 0 bases, with 6 bases left between them. The CDR3 is made up of 14 amino acids. Germline CDR1 MNHNS, CDR2 SASEGT.